Listed below are T cell receptor beta chains from one sample, sequenced in a study of cytotoxic CD8 clonotypes in ibrutinib-treated CLL. Measured with immunoSEQ multiplex PCR; TCRdb has only the in-frame clones, and not every one. The data contain 150,000 or so clones, approximately 80% of them singletons. Sequenced here: PBMCs, sampled after 12 months of ibrutinib treatment. All receptors come from a human donor with chronic lymphocytic leukemia. The CDR3 runs from the conserved cysteine through the conserved F or W. The order of the fields is clone size, V gene, D gene, J gene, CDR3 protein, CDR3 DNA. A D gene is named only where the DNA matches it firmly. Clone size is given for some rows only: seen once, a few or many times, or a class if the clone is expanded.

>NA|TRBV9|NA|TRBJ1-4
CASSVEDSSYEKLFF
TGTGCCAGCAGCGTAGAGGACAGCTCTTATGAAAAACTGTTTTTT
>NA|TRBV14|NA|TRBJ1-3
CASSPHRQDGGNTIYF
TGTGCCAGCAGCCCTCACCGACAGGACGGGGGAAACACCATATATTTT
>NA|TRBV27|NA|TRBJ2-3
CASSLLEGSTDTQYF
TGTGCCAGCAGTTTGTTGGAGGGGTCAACAGATACGCAGTATTTT
>NA|TRBV7-9|NA|TRBJ2-1
CASSSANEQFF
TGTGCCAGCAGCTCAGCCAATGAGCAGTTCTTC
>NA|TRBV4-2|TRBD2|TRBJ2-3
CASSQDRSSGLLNTQYF
TGTGCCAGCAGCCAAGATCGGTCTAGCGGGCTTTTGAATACGCAGTATTTT
>NA|TRBV7-3|TRBD1|TRBJ1-2
CASSITPGQGYGYTF
TGTGCCAGCAGCATCACTCCGGGACAGGGCTATGGCTACACCTTC
>few|TRBV19|NA|TRBJ1-2
CASYTVGRLGYTF
TGTGCCAGTTATACAGTGGGCCGCCTCGGCTACACCTTC
>few|TRBV6-4|NA|TRBJ2-2
CASSDSPGTGELFF
TGTGCCAGCAGTGACTCGCCGGGTACCGGGGAGCTGTTTTTT
>NA|TRBV25-1|TRBD1|TRBJ1-2
CASSEYIGTGYYGYTF
TGTGCCAGCAGTGAATATATAGGGACAGGGTACTATGGCTACACCTTC
>NA|TRBV28|NA|TRBJ1-1
CATKLGGYTEAFF
TGTGCCACCAAGTTGGGGGGGTACACTGAAGCTTTCTTT
>NA|TRBV7-3|TRBD2|TRBJ2-1
CASSPRGSQGEQFF
TGTGCCAGCAGCCCCCGCGGGAGCCAGGGAGAGCAGTTCTTC
>NA|TRBV9|TRBD1|TRBJ1-4
CASSVDTGVPNEKLFF
TGTGCCAGCAGCGTAGACACAGGGGTGCCTAATGAAAAACTGTTTTTT
>NA|TRBV7-9|NA|TRBJ2-1
CASSPRGGGFSYNEQFF
TGTGCCAGCAGCCCTAGGGGCGGGGGCTTCTCCTACAATGAGCAGTTCTTC
>NA|TRBV7-6|NA|TRBJ2-7
CASSLAEDSSYEQYF
TGTGCCAGCAGCTTAGCCGAGGACAGCTCCTACGAGCAGTACTTC
>NA|TRBV19|TRBD1|TRBJ2-1
CASSGQNNEQFF
TGTGCCAGTTCGGGACAGAACAATGAGCAGTTCTTC
>NA|TRBV6-1|TRBD2|TRBJ2-7
CASSRGTSSYEQYF
TGTGCCAGCAGCCGCGGGACTAGTTCCTACGAGCAGTACTTC
>NA|TRBV28|NA|TRBJ2-4
CASSLGGTKNIQYF
TGTGCCAGCAGTTTGGGGGGAACCAAAAACATTCAGTACTTC
>NA|TRBV2|NA|TRBJ2-5
CASSQSSQETQYF
TGTGCCAGCAGTCAATCAAGCCAAGAGACCCAGTACTTC
>NA|TRBV28|NA|TRBJ1-5
CASSRGGGQPQHF
TGTGCCAGCAGCCGAGGGGGAGGACAGCCCCAGCATTTT
>once|TRBV5-1|NA|TRBJ1-4
CASSAATGTNEKLFF
TGCGCCAGCAGCGCCGCAACGGGAACTAATGAAAAACTGTTTTTT
>many|TRBV6-5|NA|TRBJ2-1
CASSNWPTVPRDEQFF
TGTGCCAGCAGTAACTGGCCGACAGTCCCTCGGGATGAGCAGTTCTTC
>once|TRBV6-6|NA|TRBJ2-2
CASSYLGGELFF
TGTGCCAGCAGTTACCTAGGAGGGGAGCTGTTTTTT
>NA|TRBV27|NA|TRBJ2-5
CASAPGVLETQYF
TGTGCCAGCGCTCCAGGAGTACTAGAGACCCAGTACTTC
>NA|TRBV11-2|TRBD1|TRBJ2-7
CASSLATGPTYEQYF
TGTGCCAGCAGCTTAGCGACAGGGCCCACCTACGAGCAGTACTTC
>NA|TRBV11-2|NA|TRBJ2-7
CASSTLQGSYEQYF
TGTGCCAGCAGCACCCTACAGGGTTCCTACGAGCAGTACTTC
>NA|TRBV7-9|NA|TRBJ2-7
CASSLARVAGPTYEQYF
TGTGCCAGCAGCTTAGCCCGAGTTGCTGGCCCTACCTACGAGCAGTACTTC
>NA|TRBV7-9|NA|TRBJ1-2
CASSFSGTSYGYTF
TGTGCCAGCAGCTTCTCCGGGACCTCCTATGGCTACACCTTC
>NA|TRBV7-9|NA|TRBJ1-2
CASSLSIYGYTF
TGTGCCAGCAGCCTATCTATCTATGGCTACACCTTC
>NA|TRBV5-1|TRBD1|TRBJ1-6
CASSEMSRDRGPPLHF
TGCGCCAGCAGCGAAATGTCCCGGGACAGGGGTCCACCCCTCCACTTT
>NA|TRBV19|NA|TRBJ2-7
CASSMVQGGWYEQYF
TGTGCCAGTAGTATGGTTCAGGGTGGATGGTACGAGCAGTACTTC
>NA|TRBV18|NA|TRBJ1-3
CASSQQGSGNTIYF
TGTGCCAGCTCACAACAGGGCTCTGGAAACACCATATATTTT
>NA|TRBV28|NA|TRBJ1-2
CASTAGGGRGGYTF
TGTGCCAGCACCGCCGGAGGGGGGCGGGGAGGCTACACCTTC
>few|TRBV6-5|NA|TRBJ2-2
CASRVDTGELFF
TGTGCCAGCAGAGTCGACACCGGGGAGCTGTTTTTT
>few|TRBV13|NA|TRBJ2-2
CASSTRQAKGTGELFF
TGTGCCAGCAGCACCCGACAGGCTAAGGGCACCGGGGAGCTGTTTTTT
>few|TRBV5-6|NA|TRBJ1-2
CASNVRPADYTF
TGTGCCAGCAACGTGCGCCCAGCTGACTACACCTTC
>NA|TRBV7-3|NA|TRBJ1-2
CASSLAPSYGYTF
TGTGCCAGCAGCTTAGCACCTAGCTATGGCTACACCTTC
>NA|TRBV11-3|NA|TRBJ2-7
CASSREQGRSYEQYF
TGTGCCAGCAGCCGTGAGCAGGGGCGAAGCTACGAGCAGTACTTC
>NA|TRBV11-2|NA|TRBJ2-7
CASSLVPAYNYEQYF
TGTGCCAGCAGCTTAGTGCCAGCATATAACTACGAGCAGTACTTC
>NA|TRBV4-2|NA|TRBJ1-4
CASSRLDPGAAEKLFF
TGTGCCAGCAGCCGTCTAGACCCGGGGGCGGCCGAAAAACTGTTTTTT
>NA|TRBV5-4|TRBD1|TRBJ1-3
CASSLWDRVDTIYF
TGTGCCAGCAGCCTATGGGACAGGGTAGACACCATATATTTT
>NA|TRBV19|NA|TRBJ2-2
CASSIAGISTGELFF
TGTGCCAGTAGTATAGCAGGGATTAGCACCGGGGAGCTGTTTTTT
>NA|TRBV15|NA|TRBJ2-1
CATSPRLDSYNEQFF
TGTGCCACCAGCCCGCGTCTAGACAGTTACAATGAGCAGTTCTTC
>NA|TRBV19|NA|TRBJ1-2
CASTYDFYGYTF
TGTGCCAGTACTTACGACTTCTATGGCTACACCTTC
>NA|TRBV15|NA|TRBJ2-5
CATSRENPGPQETQYF
TGTGCCACCAGCAGAGAAAATCCGGGACCTCAAGAGACCCAGTACTTC
>NA|TRBV6-5|TRBD1|TRBJ1-5
CASSSLGGGNQPQHF
TGTGCCAGCAGTTCTTTAGGGGGCGGAAATCAGCCCCAGCATTTT
>NA|TRBV5-1|NA|TRBJ2-5
CASSLWGSQETQYF
TGCGCCAGCAGCTTATGGGGTTCCCAAGAGACCCAGTACTTC